The clone carrying this T cell receptor (beta chain) has only a few counts. Its antigen remains unknown. Every sample gave at least 5.5 micrograms of total RNA when it was extracted. This entry is derived from a study of blood T cells in healthy people across ages. Primed by a sample-barcoded 5' primer and a J-beta primer mix, a second PCR proceeded for about 7 to 11 cycles. MiXCR was run by TCRdb on the 5' RACE reads, yielding one entry per CDR3 protein. The sample gives roughly 930,000 distinct CDR3 sequences, roughly 50% of which show up once; 13% is in the top ten. Germline V gene sequence: CDR1 LGHNA, CDR2 YSLEER. This CDR3 has 15 residues. Germline trimming cut 1 base from V and 4 bases from J; bases unmatched to any gene: 5. Regarding the study as a whole: Aged donors had fewer naive CD4+ cells and lower diversity than long-lived donors.

Source material: blood. The J gene is TRBJ2-3, the V gene TRBV4-3; 7 bases are a match to TRBD1. This sequence was found in a young man in good health. CDR3 DNA: TGCGCCAGCAGCCAAGTGAGACAGGGTGCAGATACGCAGTATTTT. It translates to CASSQVRQGADTQYF.